This TCR beta chain was profiled in a study of beta chain features in type 1 diabetes. To note about this clone: No antigen is known for it.

General study findings and limits: Cells expressing TCR highly could be over-represented by cDNA sequencing. More deletions and fewer insertions at VDJ junctions were found in patients with type 1 diabetes. A moderate, significant TCRB CDR3 shortening appeared in type 1 diabetes across four CD4+ subsets.

Every bit of the isolated RNA underwent reverse transcription, so sequencing read expressed TCRB transcripts. Generated by immunoSEQ multiplex PCR, the TCRdb table keeps only in-frame clones and is missing some. The sample records under 300,000 clones, under 8.5% being singletons. The source material was central memory CD4+ T cells from blood. The clonotype originates from a woman between 18 and 29 years old in good health.

CDR3 loop: CAWSVFGIGFGNTIYF. CDR3 DNA sequence: TGTGCCTGGAGTGTGTTTGGGATTGGCTTTGGAAACACCATATATTTT. V gene TRBV30 combines with J gene TRBJ1-3; unclear D gene. The CDR3 is 16 amino acids. CDR1 is GTSNPN and CDR2 is SVGIG in the germline V gene (reference sequence). The germline V and J ends were trimmed by 0 bases and 3 bases, with 15 bases remaining between them. The full variable domain, with the rest looked up from reference TRBV30 and TRBJ1-3, is SQTIHQWPATLVQPVGSPLSLECTVEGTSNPNLYWYRQAAGRGLQLLFYSVGIGQISSEVPQNLSASRPQDRQFILSSKKLLLSDSGFYLCAWSVFGIGFGNTIYFGEGSWLTVV.